These 32 T cell receptor beta chains came from one sample sequenced in a study of cytomegalovirus exposure and HLA in healthy donors. Primers for the PCR totalled 60 Vbeta and 13 Jbeta. The repertoire was sequenced with immunoSEQ multiplex PCR; TCRdb's copy has only in-frame clones and lacks some. The table has roughly 100,000 clones, around 80% seen once. The sample consisted of PBMCs. These receptors all stem from a woman in her 40s in good health and CMV-seronegative.

There are a few counts of this clone. The rearrangement links TRBV4-3 to TRBJ1-2; tentative D call: TRBD1 (6 bases). Germline V gives CDR1 LGHNA, CDR2 YSLEER. V was pared by 6 bases and J by 5 bases, with 16 bases between. This CDR3 region has 14 residues. The CDR3: CASSPEGDGYGYTF. CDR3 in DNA: TGCGCCAGCAGTCCCGAGGGGGACGGGTATGGCTACACCTTC.

The chain recombines TRBV27 with TRBJ1-1; 8 bases align to TRBD1. Germline values: CDR1 MNHEY, CDR2 SMNVEV (reference sequence). The CDR3 is 12 amino acids. V gave up 5 bases and J gave up 6 bases; unmatched junction bases: 2. The CDR3: CASSRQGSEAFF. CDR3 coding DNA: TGTGCCAGCAGTAGACAGGGGTCTGAAGCTTTCTTT.

The rearrangement joins TRBV5-1 to TRBJ1-1; 8 bases map to TRBD1. V gave up 1 base and J gave up 5 bases; unmatched junction bases: 4. Germline V gene sequence: CDR1 SGHRS, CDR2 YFSETQ. The CDR3 totals 14 residues. The CDR3 region has the DNA TGCGCCAGCAGCTTGCCAGGGGGCGGGACTGAAGCTTTCTTT. Translating it yields CASSLPGGGTEAFF.

The chain joins TRBV7-9 to TRBJ2-1; no definite D call. V was shortened by 5 bases and J by 9 bases, with 14 bases between the two germline ends. The germline CDR1 and CDR2 sequences are SEHNR and FQNEAQ (reference sequence). The CDR3 loop spans 13 amino acids. CDR3 protein: CASSPPWPFEQFF. CDR3 coding DNA: TGTGCCAGCAGCCCCCCCTGGCCTTTTGAGCAGTTCTTC.

This chain links TRBV13 with TRBJ2-7; 7 bases match TRBD2. V shed 5 bases and J 0 bases; nucleotides not matched to a gene: 10. The CDR3 extends over 16 amino acids. Germline loops: CDR1 PRHDT, CDR2 FYEKMQ (reference sequence). In nucleotides, the CDR3 is TGTGCCAGCAGCCCCGCCCTGCGGGGGAGCTCCTACGAGCAGTACTTC. Encoded protein: CASSPALRGSSYEQYF.

This sequence joins TRBV27 and TRBJ1-1; D might be TRBD1 (5 bases). The V end was cut by 3 bases, the J end by 0 bases, with 8 bases between. CDR3 size: 14 residues. From germline, CDR1 is MNHEY and CDR2 SMNVEV (reference sequence). In nucleotides, the CDR3 is TGTGCCAGCAGTTTCGCGACAGTGAACACTGAAGCTTTCTTT. Protein: CASSFATVNTEAFF.

The chain joins TRBV7-9 to TRBJ2-3; D might be TRBD1 (5 bases). CDR3 length: 16 amino acids. Per the germline V gene, CDR1 is SEHNR and CDR2 is FQNEAQ (reference sequence). The V end lost 1 base, the J end lost 2 bases, and 13 bases lay between the germline ends. Here the CDR3 DNA reads TGTGCCAGCAGCTTAGAGTCCACAGGTTTCACAGATACGCAGTATTTT. This encodes CASSLESTGFTDTQYF.

The chain joins TRBV7-2 to TRBJ1-1, with D possibly being TRBD1 (6 bases). V was trimmed by 5 bases and J by 0 bases, leaving 10 bases between them. The CDR3 contains 14 residues. CDR1 is SGHTA and CDR2 is FQGNSA in the germline V gene. The chain's CDR3 is CASSLTGMNTEAFF. The CDR3 DNA reads TGTGCCAGCAGCCTAACAGGGATGAACACTGAAGCTTTCTTT. The full variable domain, with the rest looked up from reference TRBV7-2 and TRBJ1-1, is GAGVSQSPSNKVTEKGKDVELRCDPISGHTALYWYRQSLGQGLEFLIYFQGNSAPDKSGLPSDRFSAERTGGSVSTLTIQRTQQEDSAVYLCASSLTGMNTEAFFGQGTRLTVV.

The chain has TRBV7-9 and TRBJ2-3, with TRBD1 identical over 9 bases. V was clipped by 2 bases and J by 5 bases; unmatched bases: 11. In germline, CDR1 is SEHNR, CDR2 FQNEAQ (reference sequence). This CDR3 has 17 residues. The CDR3 coding sequence is TGTGCCAGCAGCTTAATGGTGAGACACAGGGGGCAAGATACGCAGTATTTT. Residues: CASSLMVRHRGQDTQYF.

Points on this clone: This specimen includes other DNA sequences encoding the same CDR3. The genes are TRBV4-3 and TRBJ1-2; 10 nucleotides agree with TRBD1. V dropped 0 bases and J dropped 5; count of bases not matched to a gene: 9. The CDR3 has 17 residues. Germline values: CDR1 LGHNA, CDR2 YSLEER. The CDR3 DNA sequence: TGCGCCAGCAGCCAAGAATGGGTGACAGGGGGCGCTTATGGCTACACCTTC. Encoded protein: CASSQEWVTGGAYGYTF.

Here the CDR3 reads CASSVGGPAYGYTF. As DNA, the CDR3 is TGTGCCAGCAGCGTAGGCGGTCCCGCCTATGGCTACACCTTC. The chain uses TRBV9 and TRBJ1-2; D unclear. Trimming pared 0 bases from V and 4 bases from J, leaving 10 bases between. The CDR3 is 14 amino acids. Per the germline V gene, CDR1 is SGDLS and CDR2 is YYNGEE.

The chain couples TRBV6-5 to TRBJ1-4, with D possibly TRBD1 on 5 matching bases. V lost 7 bases and J lost 8, with 20 bases in between. The CDR3 covers 15 residues. CDR1 is MNHEY and CDR2 is SVGAGI in the germline V gene. The CDR3 reads CASTEGPEPGEKLFF. CDR3 DNA: TGTGCCAGCACCGAAGGACCCGAACCAGGGGAAAAACTGTTTTTT.

The sample holds one count of this clone. CDR3 bases: TGTGCCAGCAGTTTAATCGGCGACAGGGCTTTCTTT. Its protein is CASSLIGDRAFF. This chain joins TRBV27 and TRBJ1-1, with a weak D call TRBD1 (6 bases). Trimming cost V 2 bases and J 11 bases, with 12 bases left between them. The CDR3 has 12 amino acids. From germline, CDR1 is MNHEY and CDR2 SMNVEV (reference sequence).

The chain employs TRBV27 and TRBJ1-2; possible D gene TRBD1, 6 bases. The V end lost 5 bases, the J end lost 7 bases, and 20 bases lay between the germline ends. Looked up from germline, CDR1 is MNHEY and CDR2 is SMNVEV (reference sequence). The CDR3 has 15 residues. CDR3 sequence reads: CASSLTLTGSGGYTF. The CDR3 bases are TGTGCCAGCAGTCTTACTTTAACAGGGTCGGGTGGCTACACCTTC.

The chain employs TRBV28 and TRBJ2-5; 7 bases line up with TRBD1. Looked up from germline, CDR1 is MDHEN and CDR2 is SYDVKM. V shed 10 bases, J shed 5 bases, and the junction held 10 bases outside the gene matches. The CDR3 has 13 amino acids. CDR3 in DNA: TGTGCCACCAAGAAGGACAGGCGGGAGACCCAGTACTTC. It yields the protein CATKKDRRETQYF.

The chain employs TRBV7-9 and TRBJ1-2, with no clear D. This CDR3 region has 14 residues. The germline CDR1 and CDR2 sequences are SEHNR and FQNEAQ (reference sequence). Trimming took 3 bases from V and 1 from J, leaving 9 bases between them. CDR3 DNA sequence: TGTGCCAGCAGCTTTTCCACAGTTAACTATGGCTACACCTTC. As protein: CASSFSTVNYGYTF.

This chain links TRBV27 with TRBJ2-3; 14 bases fit TRBD2. V lost 5 bases, J lost 3 bases, and 7 bases stayed unmatched. The CDR3 loop spans 17 amino acids. Germline lookup yields CDR1 MNHEY and CDR2 SMNVEV (reference sequence). The CDR3 DNA reads as TGTGCCAGCAGTCCTCGACTAGCGGGAGGGCCGACAGATACGCAGTATTTT. Encoded protein: CASSPRLAGGPTDTQYF.

The chain is built from TRBV28 and TRBJ2-5, with 10 bases aligning to TRBD1. Germline V lookup: CDR1 MDHEN, CDR2 SYDVKM. The CDR3 has 16 residues. V gave up 6 bases and J gave up 3 bases; unmatched junction bases: 10. CDR3: CASSLTPGQGKETQYF. DNA for the CDR3: TGTGCCAGCAGCCTGACCCCGGGACAGGGGAAAGAGACCCAGTACTTC.

V is TRBV27 and J is TRBJ2-1, with D possibly TRBD1 on 6 matching bases. The CDR3 covers 15 residues. Between the trimmed V and J ends, which lost 5 bases and 8 bases, there was a span of 19 bases. The germline V gene encodes CDR1 MNHEY and CDR2 SMNVEV (reference sequence). The CDR3 spells CASSIPGAFRDEQFF. Here the CDR3 DNA reads TGTGCCAGCAGTATACCAGGGGCCTTCAGGGATGAGCAGTTCTTC.

The chain combines TRBV10-3 with TRBJ1-5; D call uncertain. The V end lost 2 bases, the J end lost 0 bases, and 8 bases lay between the germline ends. In germline, CDR1 is ENHRY, CDR2 SYGVKD. The CDR3 contains 15 residues. The CDR3 region has the DNA TGTGCCATCAGTGAGGGAGGTGCTAGCAATCAGCCCCAGCATTTT. Translating it yields CAISEGGASNQPQHF.

CDR3 sequence: CASSPGQGLAKNIQYF. The CDR3 region has the DNA TGTGCCAGCAGTCCCGGACAGGGACTAGCCAAAAACATTCAGTACTTC. The V call is TRBV27, the J call TRBJ2-4; TRBD1 agrees at 8 bases. Germline CDR1 and CDR2: MNHEY and SMNVEV (reference sequence). CDR3 length equals 16 residues. The V segment lost 5 bases and the J segment 0 bases; nucleotides outside the gene matches: 6.

The V and J genes are TRBV28 and TRBJ2-3, with 11 nucleotides matching TRBD2. Germline CDR1 and CDR2: MDHEN and SYDVKM. CDR3 size: 16 residues. The V gene end was trimmed by 7 bases and the J gene end by 2 bases; junction bases not matched to a gene: 8. CDR3 amino acids: CASTRGTSGYTDTQYF. The CDR3 region has the DNA TGTGCCAGCACCCGGGGGACTAGCGGCTACACAGATACGCAGTATTTT.

This sequence joins TRBV5-6 and TRBJ2-4; a weak D match, TRBD2 (6 bases). Germline V CDR1 and CDR2: SGHDT, YYEEEE. The CDR3 has 12 amino acids. Trimming cost V 2 bases and J 8 bases, with 8 bases left between them. This chain's CDR3 is CASSFSGDIQYF. CDR3 nucleotide sequence: TGTGCCAGCAGCTTTAGCGGCGACATTCAGTACTTC. Full variable domain (missing parts from reference TRBV5-6 and TRBJ2-4): DAGVTQSPTHLIKTRGQQVTLRCSPKSGHDTVSWYQQALGQGPQFIFQYYEEEERQRGNFPDRFSGHQFPNYSSELNVNALLLGDSALYLCASSFSGDIQYFGAGTRLSVL.

The chain recombines TRBV7-2 with TRBJ1-5; 10 bases fit TRBD1. Germline-derived CDR1 and CDR2 are SGHTA and FQGNSA. With 1 base clipped from V and 5 bases from J, the junction kept 8 bases outside the gene matches. The CDR3 runs 17 residues. CDR3 DNA: TGTGCCAGCAGCTTAGACTTTCGGGGGACAGGGGATCAGCCCCAGCATTTT. The encoded protein is CASSLDFRGTGDQPQHF.

The genes are TRBV4-3 and TRBJ2-3; no definite D call. The V end was cut by 0 bases, the J end by 1 base, with 8 bases between. Germline V lookup: CDR1 LGHNA, CDR2 YSLEER. There are 15 residues in the CDR3. CDR3 bases: TGCGCCAGCAGCCAAGACGCGTTACGCACAGATACGCAGTATTTT. Translation gives CASSQDALRTDTQYF.

J is TRBJ1-5 and V is TRBV28, with D perhaps matching TRBD1 (5 bases). There are 16 residues in the CDR3. Germline V CDR1 and CDR2: MDHEN, SYDVKM. Deletions cut 7 bases from V and 1 base from J, with 17 bases between. The CDR3 spells CASIPRGEGSNQPQHF. For the CDR3, the DNA is TGTGCCAGCATACCACGGGGGGAGGGAAGCAATCAGCCCCAGCATTTT.

The chain uses TRBV27 and TRBJ2-7; the D gene is possibly TRBD2 (6 bases). Germline CDR1 is MNHEY and CDR2 is SMNVEV (reference sequence). The V end was cut by 2 bases, the J end by 2 bases, with 13 bases between. CDR3 length: 15 amino acids. CDR3 in DNA: TGTGCCAGCAGTTTAAGGGCGGGGAATGCCTACGAGCAGTACTTC. This codes for CASSLRAGNAYEQYF.

The V and J genes are TRBV4-1 and TRBJ2-3; 8 nucleotides align to TRBD2. The CDR3 is made up of 15 amino acids. CDR1 and CDR2 from the germline V gene are MGHRA and YSYEKL. Trimming cost V 3 bases and J 4 bases; bases outside gene matches: 6. The CDR3 loop reads CASSQQAGAADTQYF. CDR3 nucleotides: TGCGCCAGCAGCCAGCAAGCGGGAGCCGCAGATACGCAGTATTTT.

The chain employs TRBV6-5 and TRBJ1-2; 7 nucleotides match TRBD1. The CDR3 covers 11 residues. Germline values: CDR1 MNHEY, CDR2 SVGAGI. Unmatched junction bases numbered 2, after V lost 6 bases and J lost 7 bases. The CDR3 DNA reads as TGTGCCAGCAGCGACAGGGCTGGCTACACCTTC. The encoded protein is CASSDRAGYTF.

The chain employs TRBV11-2 and TRBJ2-7; the D gene is possibly TRBD2 (5 bases). Germline values: CDR1 SGHAT, CDR2 FQNNGV. This CDR3 region has 15 residues. The V gene lost 0 bases and the J gene lost 5 bases, with 14 bases spanning the gap. CDR3: CASSLDLTQRHEQYF. Here the CDR3 DNA reads TGTGCCAGCAGCTTAGATCTGACACAGCGGCACGAGCAGTACTTC.

This clone has only a few counts. The V and J genes are TRBV5-1 and TRBJ1-4; D gene ambiguous. The germline V gene encodes CDR1 SGHRS and CDR2 YFSETQ. Trimming pared 1 base from V and 8 bases from J, leaving 18 bases between. The CDR3 consists of 16 residues. The CDR3 spells CASSLSGFLGNEKLFF. The CDR3 DNA reads as TGCGCCAGCAGCTTGAGCGGGTTCCTAGGGAACGAAAAACTGTTTTTT.

The chain uses TRBV28 and TRBJ2-2; perhaps TRBD1 as D (6 bases). CDR3 size: 14 residues. From germline, CDR1 is MDHEN and CDR2 SYDVKM. Trimming left V 3 bases short and J 4 bases short, with 9 bases between. Written as DNA, the CDR3 is TGTGCCAGCAGTTTTGGGGGCCTCACCGGGGAGCTGTTTTTT. Its translation is CASSFGGLTGELFF. The whole variable domain, remainder taken from reference TRBV28 and TRBJ2-2, is DVKVTQSSRYLVKRTGEKVFLECVQDMDHENMFWYRQDPGLGLRLIYFSYDVKMKEKGDIPEGYSVSREKKERFSLILESASTNQTSMYLCASSFGGLTGELFFGEGSRLTVL.